Listed below are T cell receptor beta chains from one sample, sequenced in a study of cytomegalovirus exposure and HLA in healthy donors. TCRdb's table, derived via immunoSEQ multiplex PCR, lists solely in-frame clones and lacks some. The sample includes 60,000 to 90,000 clones, over 60% of them seen just once. Specimen: PBMCs. These receptors were taken from a man aged 35-49 years in good health and CMV-seropositive. CDR3s include the opening cysteine and the closing phenylalanine or tryptophan. The order of the fields is J gene, V gene, D gene, CDR3 length, clone size, CDR3 protein, CDR3 DNA. D genes are given only for firm matches. Rows may omit the clone size; those that give it use once, few, many or a size class.

j_call: TRBJ2-3; v_call: TRBV11-2; d_call: -; cdr3_length: 15; clone_size: -; cdr3_aa: CASSLGGLAIDTQYF; cdr3_nt: TGTGCCAGCAGCTTAGGTGGTCTAGCAATAGATACGCAGTATTTT
j_call: TRBJ1-2; v_call: TRBV2; d_call: TRBD1; cdr3_length: 13; clone_size: -; cdr3_aa: CASSPGQGYGYTF; cdr3_nt: TGTGCCAGCAGTCCGGGACAGGGCTATGGCTACACCTTC
j_call: TRBJ1-3; v_call: TRBV5-1; d_call: -; cdr3_length: 17; clone_size: -; cdr3_aa: CASSSMQLRHSGNTIYF; cdr3_nt: TGCGCCAGCAGCTCGATGCAATTGAGACACTCTGGAAACACCATATATTTT
j_call: TRBJ2-2; v_call: TRBV12-5; d_call: TRBD2; cdr3_length: 16; clone_size: few; cdr3_aa: CASGRGLAGDTGELFF; cdr3_nt: TGTGCTAGTGGTCGTGGACTAGCGGGGGACACCGGGGAGCTGTTTTTT
j_call: TRBJ1-1; v_call: TRBV7-2; d_call: -; cdr3_length: 14; clone_size: -; cdr3_aa: CASSSTPGNTEAFF; cdr3_nt: TGTGCCAGCAGCTCCACCCCCGGGAACACTGAAGCTTTCTTT
j_call: TRBJ1-2; v_call: TRBV11-2; d_call: TRBD1; cdr3_length: 17; clone_size: few; cdr3_aa: CASSLSRAGGRVYGYTF; cdr3_nt: TGTGCCAGCAGCTTATCGAGGGCAGGGGGGAGAGTCTATGGCTACACCTTC
j_call: TRBJ2-5; v_call: TRBV15; d_call: -; cdr3_length: 12; clone_size: -; cdr3_aa: CATSRDLETQYF; cdr3_nt: TGTGCCACCAGCAGAGATCTAGAGACCCAGTACTTC
j_call: TRBJ2-2; v_call: TRBV13; d_call: TRBD2; cdr3_length: 15; clone_size: -; cdr3_aa: CASTGGGRNTGELFF; cdr3_nt: TGTGCCAGCACCGGCGGGGGGCGCAACACCGGGGAGCTGTTTTTT
j_call: TRBJ1-6; v_call: TRBV30; d_call: TRBD1; cdr3_length: 13; clone_size: once; cdr3_aa: CAWGQALNSPLHF; cdr3_nt: TGTGCCTGGGGACAGGCACTTAATTCACCCCTCCACTTT
j_call: TRBJ2-6; v_call: TRBV7-9; d_call: TRBD2; cdr3_length: 17; clone_size: -; cdr3_aa: CASSLVAGEAGANVLTF; cdr3_nt: TGTGCCAGCAGCTTAGTTGCGGGGGAGGCTGGGGCCAACGTCCTGACTTTC
j_call: TRBJ1-4; v_call: TRBV6-5; d_call: -; cdr3_length: 15; clone_size: -; cdr3_aa: CASSYSGGANEKLFF; cdr3_nt: TGTGCCAGCAGTTACTCGGGGGGGGCTAATGAAAAACTGTTTTTT
j_call: TRBJ2-3; v_call: TRBV11-2; d_call: -; cdr3_length: 15; clone_size: -; cdr3_aa: CASSFGSSRGGTQYF; cdr3_nt: TGTGCCAGCAGCTTTGGGTCCTCCAGAGGGGGTACGCAGTATTTT
j_call: TRBJ2-7; v_call: TRBV28; d_call: -; cdr3_length: 14; clone_size: -; cdr3_aa: CASSLWSTAYEQYF; cdr3_nt: TGTGCCAGCAGTTTATGGTCGACAGCTTACGAGCAGTACTTC